The 18 T cell receptor beta chains below all came from one sample that was sequenced in a study of immune evolution from preneoplasia to lung adenocarcinoma. Libraries were prepared by immunoSEQ multiplex PCR; TCRdb keeps only in-frame clonotypes and omits some of them. The sample shows 8,000 to 10,000 clones, roughly 79% of them seen only once. The sample taken for sequencing was FFPE lung adenocarcinoma in situ tissue. The receptors originated from a person older than 75 with lung adenocarcinoma.

The CDR3 DNA reads TGTGCCAGCTCACCCGACCCGAACACCGGGGAGCTGTTTTTT. Amino acid sequence: CASSPDPNTGELFF. V gene TRBV18 combines with J gene TRBJ2-2; unclear D gene. The CDR3 spans 14 residues. Germline values: CDR1 KGHSH, CDR2 LQKENI. Trimming cost V 3 bases and J 0 bases, with 5 bases left between them.

The V and J genes are TRBV7-3 and TRBJ2-1; D remains ambiguous. CDR1 SGHTA and CDR2 FQGTGA come from the germline V gene. V lost 3 bases to trimming and J lost 9 bases, with 12 bases between them. The CDR3 is 13 residues long. The CDR3 bases are TGTGCCAGCAGCTTCAAGGTCTATGGTGAGCAGTTCTTC. The encoded protein is CASSFKVYGEQFF.

J is TRBJ2-2 and V is TRBV19; the D gene is possibly TRBD1 (6 bases). V dropped 5 bases and J dropped 6 bases, with 13 bases sitting between them. Germline CDR1 reads LNHDA; CDR2 reads SQIVND (reference sequence). CDR3 length: 14 residues. The CDR3 bases are TGTGCCAGTAGTGACTACAGGGACCCCGGGGAGCTGTTTTTT. Translated: CASSDYRDPGELFF. Full variable domain (outside the CDR3, taken from reference TRBV19 and TRBJ2-2): DGGITQSPKYLFRKEGQNVTLSCEQNLNHDAMYWYRQDPGQGLRLIYYSQIVNDFQKGDIAEGYSVSREKKESFPLTVTSAQKNPTAFYLCASSDYRDPGELFFGEGSRLTVL.

The chain links TRBV5-6 to TRBJ2-3; tentatively, D is TRBD2 (5 bases). The V gene lost 1 base and the J gene lost 6 bases, with 9 bases spanning the gap. CDR3 length: 13 residues. Germline lookup yields CDR1 SGHDT and CDR2 YYEEEE. The CDR3 nucleotides are TGTGCCAGCAGCTTGCCCAGAGGGGATACGCAGTATTTT. It is translated as CASSLPRGDTQYF.

The chain combines TRBV7-8 with TRBJ2-2; D not resolved. The CDR3 loop spans 14 amino acids. The germline CDR1 and CDR2 sequences are SGHVS and FQNEAQ. Trimming cost V 4 bases and J 2 bases, with 8 bases left between them. The CDR3 loop reads CASSSPPNTGELFF. The DNA for the CDR3 is TGTGCCAGCAGCTCCCCGCCCAACACCGGGGAGCTGTTTTTT.

This chain connects TRBV5-6 to TRBJ1-4; D unresolved. V was clipped by 0 bases and J by 8 bases, with 8 bases between them. The germline CDR1 and CDR2 sequences are SGHDT and YYEEEE. CDR3 size: 13 residues. The DNA for the CDR3 is TGTGCCAGCAGCTTGGAAGGGTCGGAAAAACTGTTTTTT. Translated, it gives CASSLEGSEKLFF.

V gene TRBV7-2 combines with J gene TRBJ2-7; 7 bases are a match to TRBD2. This CDR3 has 14 residues. Germline CDR1 SGHTA, CDR2 FQGNSA. V lost 5 bases to trimming and J lost 2 bases; unmatched junction nucleotides: 6. The CDR3: CASSRTSFTYEQYF. The CDR3 DNA follows: TGTGCCAGCAGCCGGACTAGTTTCACCTACGAGCAGTACTTC.

The chain recombines TRBV11-2 with TRBJ1-2, with unresolved D. Germline-derived CDR1 and CDR2 are SGHAT and FQNNGV. V was cut by 1 base and J by 1 base, with 10 bases left in between. CDR3 length equals 15 residues. The CDR3: CASSLVAQSNYGYTF. The CDR3 nucleotides are TGTGCCAGCAGCTTAGTAGCACAGAGTAACTATGGCTACACCTTC.

The gene calls are TRBV15 and TRBJ1-4, with 9 positions matching TRBD1. V trimming: 0 bases; J trimming: 4 bases; junction bases outside the gene matches: 3. The CDR3 runs to 16 residues. Germline-derived CDR1 and CDR2 are LNHNV and YYDKDF (reference sequence). CDR3 in DNA: TGTGCCACCAGCAGAGAACAGGGGGCCGGTAATGAAAAACTGTTTTTT. This encodes CATSREQGAGNEKLFF.

This clone appeared a few times. V gene TRBV14 combines with J gene TRBJ1-6; D is possibly TRBD1 (5 bases). From germline, CDR1 is SGHDN and CDR2 FVKESK. The V end lost 4 bases, the J end lost 10 bases, and 17 bases lay between the germline ends. CDR3 length equals 15 residues. CDR3 loop: CASSPLPRGGSPLHF. DNA for the CDR3: TGTGCCAGCAGCCCCCTTCCGAGGGGAGGGTCACCCCTCCACTTT.

The chain links TRBV7-9 to TRBJ1-1; D unresolved. The CDR3 spans 13 residues. Trimming left V 8 bases short and J 1 base short, with 11 bases between. The germline CDR1 and CDR2 sequences are SEHNR and FQNEAQ (reference sequence). The CDR3 DNA reads TGTGCCAGCGTTTTAATGGGGAACACTGAAGCTTTCTTT. Translated: CASVLMGNTEAFF.

The rearrangement links TRBV11-2 to TRBJ2-2; 7 bases agree with TRBD1. V was clipped by 5 bases and J by 6 bases; unmatched bases: 6. The CDR3 consists of 14 residues. Germline V gene lookup returns CDR1 SGHAT and CDR2 FQNNGV. The CDR3 DNA reads as TGTGCCAGCAGCCCAGGACAGGTCGCCGGGGAGCTGTTTTTT. Translation: CASSPGQVAGELFF.

The chain carries TRBV27 and TRBJ1-5, with D maybe TRBD1 (6 bases). This CDR3 comprises 15 residues. V was trimmed by 4 bases and J by 5 bases, leaving 15 bases between them. Germline V gives CDR1 MNHEY, CDR2 SMNVEV (reference sequence). CDR3 region: CASSSIWGGDQPQHF. CDR3 sequence (DNA): TGTGCCAGCAGTTCCATCTGGGGGGGCGATCAGCCCCAGCATTTT.

The chain recombines TRBV5-3 with TRBJ1-2; D is perhaps TRBD1 (5 bases). TRBV5-3 is an ORF for which the function is uncertain. The V end was cut by 3 bases, the J end by 3 bases, with 24 bases between. The CDR3 has 18 amino acids. The CDR3 DNA reads TGTGCCAGAAGCTCACATCCTCGCCCGGGGCAGCCTGACTATGGCTACACCTTC. Its translation is CARSSHPRPGQPDYGYTF.

The gene calls are TRBV6-5 and TRBJ2-3; D is undetermined. CDR1 MNHEY and CDR2 SVGAGI come from the germline V gene. Trimming pared 7 bases from V and 1 base from J, leaving 6 bases between. This CDR3 is built from 12 residues. DNA of the CDR3: TGTGCCAGCAAAGGCCGCACAGATACGCAGTATTTT. Amino acid sequence: CASKGRTDTQYF.

The rearrangement joins TRBV4-3 to TRBJ2-3; TRBD1 aligns across 7 bases. CDR3 length equals 16 residues. The V gene's germline CDR1 is LGHNA and CDR2 YSLEER. Losses at the gene ends were 2 bases for V and 1 base for J; bases not matched to a gene: 6. The CDR3 DNA follows: TGCGCCAGCAGCCAAACAGGGGCGGAACGCACAGATACGCAGTATTTT. Its translation is CASSQTGAERTDTQYF.

J is TRBJ1-2 and V is TRBV28; D is uncertain. This CDR3 comprises 15 residues. The V gene lost 4 bases and the J gene lost 0 bases, with 12 bases spanning the gap. Germline CDR1 is MDHEN and CDR2 is SYDVKM. The CDR3 loop is CASSSPARANYGYTF. CDR3 in DNA: TGTGCCAGCAGTTCCCCCGCGCGGGCTAACTATGGCTACACCTTC.

The chain joins TRBV27 to TRBJ1-2; unclear D gene. Germline V gives CDR1 MNHEY, CDR2 SMNVEV (reference sequence). There are 14 residues in the CDR3. V lost 6 bases and J 3 bases, leaving 14 bases between the germline ends. The CDR3 DNA sequence: TGTGCCAGCAGCCGAGGGATCGCTGACTATGGCTACACCTTC. Translating it yields CASSRGIADYGYTF.